The subject of this entry is one T cell receptor beta chain. Its antigen is still unknown. These data originate in a study of long-term antiretroviral therapy in people with HIV. An immunoSEQ assay, version v3.0, was performed at survey level. Only in-frame clones appear in the TCRdb table, and some are missing; sequencing was by immunoSEQ multiplex PCR. The sample has roughly 18,000 clones; around 80% are singletons. With 6 bases removed from V and 5 bases from J, the gap between germline ends came to 13 bases. Germline-derived CDR1 and CDR2 are MDHEN and SYDVKM. The CDR3 is made up of 13 amino acids. Study conclusions and caveats: Clones expanded before ART dominated the repertoire at all time points. On ART adherence, viral resistance or therapy changes, no data were available.

The sequence came from a woman aged 40 to 55 with HIV. The gene calls are TRBV28 and TRBJ2-5; the D gene could be TRBD1 or TRBD2 (5 bases each). Sequences were derived from unsorted PBMCs, sampled at the start of antiretroviral therapy, before treatment. The CDR3 loop is CASSGQGVETQYF. The CDR3 coding sequence is TGTGCCAGCAGCGGTCAGGGAGTGGAGACCCAGTACTTC.